Below, one TCR beta chain is given with its context. What it recognizes is unknown. TCRdb ran MiXCR on the 5' RACE reads and lists one entry per CDR3 protein. The sample carries more than 1.5 million distinct CDR3 sequences, under 35% recorded once. The CDR3 length is 13 residues. Deletions cut 3 bases from V and 4 bases from J, with 6 bases between. The entry originates in a study of identical twins. Study observations and caveats: For cord blood, abundant beta clonotypes had fewer insertions, unlike memory repertoires, which showed none. Among out-of-frame alpha sequences shared by twins, low generation probability occurred in excess. Weaker excess twin sharing was observed in beta out-of-frame sequences.

Specimen: cord blood. The source is a newborn girl in good health. V gene TRBV12-3 or TRBV12-4 combines with J gene TRBJ2-2; no clear D. The DNA for the CDR3 is TGTGCCAGCAGTTTCTCGGCCACCGGGGAGCTGTTTTTT. Its protein is CASSFSATGELFF.